The source of this T cell receptor (beta chain) is a study of T cells after yellow fever vaccination. Looking at the study overall: Fractions of low cell number were prepared using SMART-Seq v4 Ultra Low Input.

About this clonotype itself: The antigen is unknown.

Whole-study results and caveats: Among all clonotypes, a small share was observed in both CD4 and CD8 compartments.

By 5'RACE template switching, TCR cDNA was produced, with a universal primer site and UMIs added in the process. One entry per CDR3 protein results from TCRdb running MiXCR on the 5' RACE reads. The sample includes some 670,000 distinct CDR3 sequences, around an eighth of them seen just once. The sequencing here drew on PBMCs, taken on the day of the yellow fever booster vaccination. This TCR was recovered from a man aged 30-40 years who received the YFV17D yellow fever vaccine.

The CDR3 loop reads CASSLSSMVDTQYF. CDR3 bases: TGTGCCAGCAGCTTATCTAGCATGGTGGATACGCAGTATTTT. The genes are TRBV7-9 and TRBJ2-3; maybe TRBD2 (5 bases). The CDR3 loop spans 14 amino acids. The V and J ends lost 2 bases and 6 bases respectively, with 12 bases between them. Looked up from germline, CDR1 is SEHNR and CDR2 is FQNEAQ (reference sequence).